A single sample gave rise to the 27 T cell receptor beta chains below, sequenced in a study of CD8+ T cells in alopecia areata. RNA, once extracted, was reverse transcribed into cDNA for use as the sequencing template. Some clones are missing from TCRdb's copy, which holds only in-frame ones; the method was immunoSEQ multiplex PCR. The data contain around 140,000 clones, 49% of them singletons. The starting material was CD8+ T cells sorted from blood, obtained at week 0. These receptors came from a human donor with alopecia areata.

The V and J genes are TRBV6-5 and TRBJ2-7; 9 bases agree with TRBD2. The CDR3 sequence is 14 residues long. V shed 5 bases and J 4 bases; nucleotides not matched to a gene: 6. Germline V gene sequence: CDR1 MNHEY, CDR2 SVGAGI. The chain's CDR3 is CASSGGLAIYEQYF. CDR3 in DNA: TGTGCCAGCAGTGGGGGACTAGCTATATACGAGCAGTACTTC.

This chain links TRBV29-1 with TRBJ1-2; D call uncertain. The CDR3 is 12 residues long. V dropped 1 base and J dropped 6 bases, with 9 bases sitting between them. CDR1 SQVTM and CDR2 ANQGSEA come from the germline V gene. CDR3 residues: CSVEASPHGYTF. The CDR3, as DNA: TGCAGCGTTGAAGCGTCTCCTCATGGCTACACCTTC.

The V gene is TRBV13, the J gene TRBJ1-1, with 12 bases aligning to TRBD1. CDR1 and CDR2 from the germline V gene are PRHDT and FYEKMQ (reference sequence). V shed 2 bases and J 8 bases; nucleotides not matched to a gene: 6. The CDR3 contains 15 residues. The CDR3 here is CASSLYGTGGREAFF. The CDR3 DNA sequence: TGTGCCAGCAGCTTATATGGGACAGGGGGCCGGGAAGCTTTCTTT.

This clone was counted a few times. The chain is built from TRBV29-1 and TRBJ2-3; 7 bases fit TRBD2. Germline assignment: CDR1 SQVTM and CDR2 ANQGSEA. The CDR3 is made up of 15 amino acids. V lost 3 bases, J lost 1 base, and 7 bases stayed unmatched. CDR3 bases: TGCAGCGTTGACCCACGAGCGGGACGCACAGATACGCAGTATTTT. It codes for CSVDPRAGRTDTQYF.

The rearrangement uses TRBV6-5 and TRBJ1-1, with TRBD1 as a possible D gene (5 bases). Trimming took 2 bases from V and 1 from J, leaving 11 bases between them. The CDR3 spans 15 residues. Germline CDR1 reads MNHEY; CDR2 reads SVGAGI. Here the CDR3 DNA reads TGTGCCAGCAGTTACGGGGCGGGCTGGAACACTGAAGCTTTCTTT. Translating it yields CASSYGAGWNTEAFF.

The rearrangement uses TRBV30 and TRBJ1-2; no clear D. Germline lookup yields CDR1 GTSNPN and CDR2 SVGIG (reference sequence). CDR3 length: 13 amino acids. V gave up 3 bases and J gave up 4 bases, with 12 bases separating them. CDR3 in DNA: TGTGCCTGGAGGCAAACAGCGATCTATGGCTACACCTTC. Its protein is CAWRQTAIYGYTF. The whole variable domain, filled in from reference TRBV30 and TRBJ1-2, reads SQTIHQWPATLVQPVGSPLSLECTVEGTSNPNLYWYRQAAGRGLQLLFYSVGIGQISSEVPQNLSASRPQDRQFILSSKKLLLSDSGFYLCAWRQTAIYGYTFGSGTRLTVV.

The V gene is TRBV4-2, the J gene TRBJ1-5; the D is unclear. V was pared by 1 base and J by 11 bases, with 12 bases between. Germline V gene lookup returns CDR1 LGHNA and CDR2 YNFKEQ. This CDR3 comprises 13 residues. The chain's CDR3 is CASSQAGVSAQHF. CDR3 in DNA: TGTGCCAGCAGCCAAGCCGGGGTATCGGCCCAGCATTTT.

J is TRBJ1-2 and V is TRBV5-1; the D is unclear. The V end lost 0 bases, the J end lost 5 bases, and 11 bases lay between the germline ends. This CDR3 comprises 14 residues. Germline values: CDR1 SGHRS, CDR2 YFSETQ. This chain's CDR3 is CASSLESGMYGYTF. The CDR3 DNA sequence: TGCGCCAGCAGCTTGGAGTCGGGGATGTATGGCTACACCTTC.

The chain couples TRBV30 to TRBJ1-3; D not certain. The V end lost 0 bases, the J end lost 3 bases, and 27 bases lay between the germline ends. This CDR3 is built from 20 residues. CDR1 and CDR2 from the germline V gene are GTSNPN and SVGIG (reference sequence). The CDR3 DNA sequence: TGTGCCTGGAGTGTAAGGTCGAGACCGGATCGGGTCTTGGGTGGAAACACCATATATTTT. As protein: CAWSVRSRPDRVLGGNTIYF.

This clone was detected only once. This chain uses TRBV5-1 with TRBJ1-5; TRBD1 might be the D (5 bases). Per germline, CDR1 SGHRS and CDR2 YFSETQ. V lost 4 bases, J lost 4 bases, and 15 bases lay in between. The CDR3 loop spans 15 amino acids. CDR3: CASSGGSGPNQPQHF. The CDR3 DNA is TGCGCCAGCAGCGGGGGATCTGGGCCGAATCAGCCCCAGCATTTT.

V is TRBV2 and J is TRBJ1-1; D uncertain. Germline V gives CDR1 SNHLY, CDR2 FYNNEI. Trimming removed 8 bases at V and 6 bases at J, with 13 bases between. This CDR3 comprises 12 residues. CDR3 nucleotide sequence: TGTGCCAGCCCTTCCGAGGGCTCTGAAGCTTTCTTT. Translating gives CASPSEGSEAFF. Full variable domain (rest looked up from reference TRBV2 and TRBJ1-1): EPEVTQTPSHQVTQMGQEVILRCVPISNHLYFYWYRQILGQKVEFLVSFYNNEISEKSEIFDDQFSVERPDGSNFTLKIRSTKLEDSAMYFCASPSEGSEAFFGQGTRLTVV.

This sequence joins TRBV6-6 and TRBJ2-5, with no clear D. The germline CDR1 and CDR2 sequences are MNHNY and SVGAGI (reference sequence). The CDR3 length is 14 residues. Trimming removed 2 bases at V and 1 base at J, with 8 bases between. CDR3 sequence (DNA): TGTGCCAGCAGTTACGAACAGTTCCAAGAGACCCAGTACTTC. Residues: CASSYEQFQETQYF.

This sequence joins TRBV5-1 and TRBJ2-3; 8 nucleotides match TRBD1. V lost 4 bases to trimming and J lost 3 bases; unmatched junction nucleotides: 4. Germline lookup yields CDR1 SGHRS and CDR2 YFSETQ. This CDR3 contains 14 residues. CDR3 coding DNA: TGCGCCAGCAGCCCCAGGGGGCTTACAGATACGCAGTATTTT. This encodes CASSPRGLTDTQYF.

The V and J genes are TRBV27 and TRBJ2-5; TRBD2 matches at 9 bases. J gave up 3 bases and V 5 bases, and 10 bases lay outside the gene matches. Germline values: CDR1 MNHEY, CDR2 SMNVEV (reference sequence). This CDR3 comprises 16 residues. Written as DNA, the CDR3 is TGTGCCAGCAGTCCAGAGCTAGCGGGATCCGAAGAGACCCAGTACTTC. It translates to CASSPELAGSEETQYF.

This clone has a handful of counts. The chain recombines TRBV11-2 with TRBJ2-5, with 9 positions matching TRBD2. CDR3 length: 13 residues. Germline assignment: CDR1 SGHAT and CDR2 FQNNGV. V was pared by 4 bases and J by 4 bases, with 1 base of the junction left unmatched. The CDR3 coding sequence is TGTGCCAGCAGCTGGACTAGCGTAGAGACCCAGTACTTC. It codes for CASSWTSVETQYF.

The J gene is TRBJ1-3, the V gene TRBV4-2; possible D gene TRBD1, 5 bases. This CDR3 has 19 residues. The germline V gene has CDR1 LGHNA and CDR2 YNFKEQ. Trimming took 1 base from V and 0 from J, leaving 19 bases between them. CDR3 bases: TGTGCCAGCAGCCAAGTTAAGGGGATGCTTACATACTCTGGAAACACCATATATTTT. It yields the protein CASSQVKGMLTYSGNTIYF.

About this clone itself: Other nucleotide sequences in the sample specify the same CDR3. The chain uses TRBV6-5 and TRBJ2-3, with D possibly TRBD1 on 6 matching bases. With 7 bases removed from V and 3 bases from J, the gap between germline ends came to 8 bases. The CDR3 has 12 residues. Germline V gene sequence: CDR1 MNHEY, CDR2 SVGAGI. In DNA, the CDR3 is TGTGCCAGCATCGACAGGACAGATACGCAGTATTTT. Residues: CASIDRTDTQYF.

This chain links TRBV30 with TRBJ2-1; 7 bases are shared with TRBD2. The CDR3 length is 17 residues. Germline trimming cut 0 bases from V and 1 base from J; bases unmatched to any gene: 9. Per the germline V gene, CDR1 is GTSNPN and CDR2 is SVGIG (reference sequence). The CDR3 spells CAWSVLARGSSYNEQFF. CDR3 in DNA: TGTGCCTGGAGTGTACTAGCGAGGGGCAGTTCCTACAATGAGCAGTTCTTC. Variable domain in full (rest from reference TRBV30 and TRBJ2-1): SQTIHQWPATLVQPVGSPLSLECTVEGTSNPNLYWYRQAAGRGLQLLFYSVGIGQISSEVPQNLSASRPQDRQFILSSKKLLLSDSGFYLCAWSVLARGSSYNEQFFGPGTRLTVL.

The J gene is TRBJ2-5, the V gene TRBV27; D is perhaps TRBD1 or TRBD2 (5 bases each). Germline assignment: CDR1 MNHEY and CDR2 SMNVEV (reference sequence). This CDR3 is built from 16 residues. The germline V and J ends were trimmed by 2 bases and 4 bases, with 17 bases remaining between them. The CDR3 nucleotides are TGTGCCAGCAGTTTAACGGGGACCCCGAGGGGAGAGACCCAGTACTTC. Encoded protein: CASSLTGTPRGETQYF.

V and J are TRBV5-6 and TRBJ2-1, with TRBD2 matching over 11 bases. The CDR3 contains 16 residues. Germline trimming cut 2 bases from V and 10 bases from J; bases unmatched to any gene: 11. Germline V gene sequence: CDR1 SGHDT, CDR2 YYEEEE. CDR3 in amino acids: CASSLYALAGGSEQFF. CDR3 sequence (DNA): TGTGCCAGCAGCTTATACGCCCTAGCGGGGGGATCCGAGCAGTTCTTC. Using reference TRBV5-6 and TRBJ2-1 for the parts outside the CDR3, the full variable domain is DAGVTQSPTHLIKTRGQQVTLRCSPKSGHDTVSWYQQALGQGPQFIFQYYEEEERQRGNFPDRFSGHQFPNYSSELNVNALLLGDSALYLCASSLYALAGGSEQFFGPGTRLTVL.

The V gene is TRBV13, the J gene TRBJ2-1; the match to TRBD2 covers 10 bases. Trimming took 5 bases from V and 5 from J; bases not matched to a gene: 9. The CDR3 spans 16 residues. CDR1 and CDR2 from the germline V gene are PRHDT and FYEKMQ (reference sequence). CDR3 DNA: TGTGCCAGCAGCCCCCCTTCAAGCGGGGGGGACAATGAGCAGTTCTTC. This codes for CASSPPSSGGDNEQFF.

V is TRBV27 and J is TRBJ2-7, with D possibly being TRBD1 (6 bases). The germline V gene encodes CDR1 MNHEY and CDR2 SMNVEV (reference sequence). The V gene lost 4 bases and the J gene lost 3 bases, with 13 bases spanning the gap. There are 14 residues in the CDR3. CDR3 in amino acids: CASSSAGQLYEQYF. The CDR3 DNA is TGTGCCAGCAGTTCCGCCGGACAGCTCTACGAGCAGTACTTC.

This clone was detected a few times. The chain links TRBV10-3 to TRBJ2-3, with a weak D call TRBD1 (7 bases). CDR3 size: 13 residues. CDR1 is ENHRY and CDR2 is SYGVKD in the germline V gene. The V end was cut by 10 bases, the J end by 0 bases, with 11 bases between. The CDR3 loop is CATRGTSTDTQYF. CDR3 DNA: TGTGCCACCAGGGGGACTAGCACAGATACGCAGTATTTT.

The rearrangement uses TRBV5-6 and TRBJ2-7, with TRBD2 matching over 7 bases. J gave up 7 bases and V 2 bases, and 3 bases lay outside the gene matches. The germline V gene encodes CDR1 SGHDT and CDR2 YYEEEE. The CDR3 sequence is 12 residues long. The CDR3 spells CASSLLGGEQYF. The DNA for the CDR3 is TGTGCCAGCAGCTTACTCGGGGGGGAGCAGTACTTC.

The chain joins TRBV4-2 to TRBJ2-2, with TRBD2 identical over 13 bases. Germline CDR1 reads LGHNA; CDR2 reads YNFKEQ. The CDR3 is made up of 17 amino acids. Trimming took 5 bases from V and 2 from J; bases not matched to a gene: 5. The CDR3 DNA reads TGTGCCAGCAGCGGAAGACTAGCGGGGGGCAACACCGGGGAGCTGTTTTTT. This sequence encodes CASSGRLAGGNTGELFF.

The chain combines TRBV30 with TRBJ2-3, with D perhaps TRBD2 (6 bases). The germline V and J ends were trimmed by 5 bases and 6 bases, with 12 bases remaining between them. Germline-derived CDR1 and CDR2 are GTSNPN and SVGIG (reference sequence). The CDR3 sequence is 12 residues long. The CDR3 loop reads CAWVLGGDTQYF. The CDR3 nucleotides read TGTGCCTGGGTACTTGGAGGGGATACGCAGTATTTT.

In this sample, this clone turned up a few times. This sequence joins TRBV9 and TRBJ2-7; tentatively, D is TRBD2 (6 bases). CDR1 SGDLS and CDR2 YYNGEE come from the germline V gene. V lost 6 bases and J 3 bases, leaving 16 bases between the germline ends. This CDR3 spans 14 amino acids. CDR3 nucleotides: TGTGCCAGCACCCCGGGCGGGGAGAGCTACGAGCAGTACTTC. This translates into CASTPGGESYEQYF.